These 10 T cell receptor beta chains originate from one sample sequenced in a study of blood T cell repertoires in COVID-19. Repertoires were generated with immunoSEQ multiplex PCR, while TCRdb's copy carries only in-frame clones and drops some. The data show about 310,000 clones, around 91% seen once. Sequences were obtained from PBMCs or T cells enriched from blood (not recorded which). The receptors derive from a middle-aged woman who had recovered from COVID-19.

The V call is TRBV5-3, the J call TRBJ1-1; 7 bases map to TRBD1. TRBV5-3 is given ORF status, its function remaining uncertain. Trimming at V came to 4 bases and at J to 1 base, leaving 10 bases not matched to a gene. This CDR3 contains 16 residues. CDR3 sequence: CARSRGQYTGNTEAFF. The CDR3 coding sequence is TGTGCCAGAAGCCGGGGACAGTATACGGGGAACACTGAAGCTTTCTTT.

This chain joins TRBV27 and TRBJ1-6, with TRBD1 as a possible D gene (5 bases). The length of the CDR3 is 15 residues. V was shortened by 6 bases and J by 7 bases, with 16 bases between the two germline ends. The germline gives CDR1 MNHEY, CDR2 SMNVEV (reference sequence). The CDR3 sequence is CASSLQGVGNSPLHF. Written as DNA, the CDR3 is TGTGCCAGCAGCCTCCAGGGCGTAGGAAATTCACCCCTCCACTTT.

CDR3 nucleotide sequence: TGTGCCAGCTCACCACCGGCGGGGGGCCTTGCCCGTTCACCCCTCCACTTT. This translates into CASSPPAGGLARSPLHF. The chain combines TRBV18 with TRBJ1-6, with a possible D match to TRBD1 (6 bases). Germline V lookup: CDR1 KGHSH, CDR2 LQKENI. The CDR3 contains 17 residues. Trimming took 0 bases from V and 9 from J, leaving 18 bases between them. Using reference TRBV18 and TRBJ1-6 for the parts outside the CDR3, the full variable domain is NAGVMQNPRHLVRRRGQEARLRCSPMKGHSHVYWYRQLPEEGLKFMVYLQKENIIDESGMPKERFSAEFPKEGPSILRIQQVVRGDSAAYFCASSPPAGGLARSPLHFGNGTRLTVT.

V usage is TRBV19 and J usage is TRBJ2-2, with 12 nucleotides matching TRBD2. The trim removed 8 bases at V and 6 bases at J, leaving 1 base unmatched. Germline CDR1 reads LNHDA; CDR2 reads SQIVND (reference sequence). This CDR3 is 13 amino acids long. The chain's CDR3 is CASRTSGAGELFF. The CDR3 region has the DNA TGTGCCAGTCGGACTAGCGGGGCCGGGGAGCTGTTTTTT.

V usage is TRBV27 and J usage is TRBJ2-3; D remains unclear. Germline values: CDR1 MNHEY, CDR2 SMNVEV (reference sequence). Deletions cut 5 bases from V and 4 bases from J, with 22 bases between. This CDR3 is 17 amino acids long. The DNA for the CDR3 is TGTGCCAGCAGTACCGAACCGACGGGTACTTTGTCAGATACGCAGTATTTT. It yields the protein CASSTEPTGTLSDTQYF.

J is TRBJ1-5 and V is TRBV28; no clear D. The CDR3 covers 13 residues. The ends were cut back, 5 bases at V and 6 bases at J, with 11 bases in the middle. Germline V gene data show CDR1 as MDHEN and CDR2 as SYDVKM. Here the CDR3 reads CASSGLELQPQHF. The CDR3 DNA follows: TGTGCCAGCAGTGGACTGGAGCTTCAGCCCCAGCATTTT.

The chain joins TRBV6-5 to TRBJ1-5; 9 bases are a match to TRBD1. The CDR3 runs to 15 residues. Germline lookup yields CDR1 MNHEY and CDR2 SVGAGI. V lost 0 bases to trimming and J lost 4 bases; unmatched junction nucleotides: 1. The chain's CDR3 is CASSYSGTGNQPQHF. CDR3 in DNA: TGTGCCAGCAGTTACTCGGGGACAGGGAATCAGCCCCAGCATTTT.

This rearrangement joins TRBV12-3 or TRBV12-4 to TRBJ1-3; the D is unclear. V was pared by 5 bases and J by 7 bases, with 9 bases between. The CDR3 runs 12 residues. CDR3 sequence: CASSISLNTIYF. CDR3 sequence (DNA): TGTGCCAGCAGTATCTCCCTTAACACCATATATTTT.

The chain recombines TRBV27 with TRBJ2-7, with TRBD2 as a possible D gene (5 bases). The CDR3 spans 13 residues. The germline V gene has CDR1 MNHEY and CDR2 SMNVEV (reference sequence). V lost 3 bases and J 3 bases, leaving 9 bases between the germline ends. This CDR3 reads CASSLGSDYEQYF. The CDR3 region has the DNA TGTGCCAGCAGTTTGGGTAGCGACTACGAGCAGTACTTC.

This clone was detected a few times. The rearrangement uses TRBV4-2 and TRBJ1-1; TRBD1 matches 7 bases. This CDR3 spans 16 amino acids. CDR1 is LGHNA and CDR2 is YNFKEQ in the germline V gene. V shed 4 bases, J shed 0 bases, and the junction held 8 bases outside the gene matches. CDR3 bases: TGTGCCAGCAGCCCACGGGACAGCCTGTTGAACACTGAAGCTTTCTTT. This codes for CASSPRDSLLNTEAFF.